What follows are 5 T cell receptor beta chains derived from one specimen sequenced in a study of T cell responses to AZD1222 COVID-19 vaccine. Profiled with immunoSEQ multiplex PCR; TCRdb holds only in-frame clones, not every one. The sample has under 200,000 clones; approximately 91% are singletons. The sequenced sample was peripheral blood, obtained on day 0 of AZD1222 vaccination. These receptors were taken from an adult in good health.

The chain recombines TRBV23-1 with TRBJ2-7, with 7 bases matching TRBD1. TRBV23-1 is known as an ORF, though its function is uncertain. The V gene end was trimmed by 7 bases and the J gene end by 1 base; junction bases not matched to a gene: 19. The CDR3 is made up of 18 amino acids. In DNA, the CDR3 is TGCGCCAGCATTGGGGCAGGGACAGATAACAACCTTTCCTACGAGCAGTACTTC. Its protein product is CASIGAGTDNNLSYEQYF.

V gene TRBV18 combines with J gene TRBJ1-2; no reliable D call. This CDR3 spans 18 amino acids. Trimming pared 2 bases from V and 3 bases from J, leaving 22 bases between. Germline V gene lookup returns CDR1 KGHSH and CDR2 LQKENI. DNA of the CDR3: TGTGCCAGCTCACCATCCGAGTCTCTCCAAGGGCAGTACTATGGCTACACCTTC. Translation gives CASSPSESLQGQYYGYTF.

V and J are TRBV2 and TRBJ2-3; 8 nucleotides agree with TRBD2. The CDR3 is made up of 13 amino acids. Looked up from germline, CDR1 is SNHLY and CDR2 is FYNNEI. Trimming removed 6 bases from V and 6 bases from J; junction bases left unmatched: 5. The CDR3 loop reads CASRRGAQDTQYF. The CDR3 DNA is TGTGCCAGCAGGCGGGGGGCCCAGGATACGCAGTATTTT.

This clone was detected only a few times. The CDR3 region is CASSLSSAYEQYF. The CDR3, as DNA: TGTGCCAGCAGTTTGTCTTCCGCCTACGAGCAGTACTTC. J is TRBJ2-7 and V is TRBV12-3 or TRBV12-4; D remains ambiguous. The CDR3 has 13 residues. Trimming pared 3 bases from V and 2 bases from J, leaving 8 bases between.

The gene calls are TRBV5-8 and TRBJ1-3, with TRBD1 identical over 7 bases. The CDR3 has 16 amino acids. Trimming took 5 bases from V and 2 from J; bases not matched to a gene: 10. Germline values: CDR1 SGHTS, CDR2 YDEGEE. The DNA for the CDR3 is TGTGCCAGCAGTTCCGACAGGGAAGGCACTGGAAACACCATATATTTT. Residues: CASSSDREGTGNTIYF.